This is a list of T cell receptor beta chains from one sample in a study of shared T cell receptors in the human thymus. Measured with immunoSEQ multiplex PCR; TCRdb has only the in-frame clones, and not every one. Among about 500,000 clones listed, approximately 78% were seen once. These sequences were also reported in another study, on human thymus T cells.

The sequencing input was thymocytes. These receptors came from a boy under two years old with a congenital heart defect. Both conserved end residues are part of each CDR3. D genes are given only for firm matches. The size entry is marked missing in some rows and otherwise reads once, few, many or a size class.

NA,TRBV11-3,TRBD2,TRBJ2-1,TGTGCCAGCTCGCGAGGACTAGCTTACAATGAGCAGTTCTTC,CASSRGLAYNEQFF
NA,TRBV27,NA,TRBJ1-2,TGTGCCAGCAGTTTATCGGGGGAGGAAAACTATGGCTACACCTTC,CASSLSGEENYGYTF
few,TRBV9,TRBD1,TRBJ2-5,TGTGCCAGCAGCGTACGGGACAGCCAAGAGACCCAGTACTTC,CASSVRDSQETQYF
NA,TRBV15,NA,TRBJ2-1,TGTGCCACCAGCAGAGATGGGGCAGCTTGGAATGAGCAGTTCTTC,CATSRDGAAWNEQFF
NA,TRBV19,NA,TRBJ1-1,TGTGCCAGTAGTATTGGCATGAGGCAGGAGGGAGGTCGGAACACTGAAGCTTTCTTT,CASSIGMRQEGGRNTEAFF
few,TRBV18,TRBD1,TRBJ1-1,TGTGCCAGCTCACCACAGAAGACAGGGGGTTTCACTGAAGCTTTCTTT,CASSPQKTGGFTEAFF
few,TRBV30,NA,TRBJ2-2,TGTGCCTGGAGGCTAAGGGGGAAATCCGCGAACACCGGGGAGCTGTTTTTT,CAWRLRGKSANTGELFF
NA,TRBV28,NA,TRBJ1-1,TGTGCCAGCAGCCGAGGGCCTGAAGCTTTCTTT,CASSRGPEAFF
NA,TRBV29-1,NA,TRBJ1-2,TGCAGCGTCCCGGTAGGGGGAAACTATGGCTACACCTTC,CSVPVGGNYGYTF
NA,TRBV7-3,NA,TRBJ2-7,TGTGCCAGCAGCTTACGTAAAGCGGATAACTACGAGCAGTACTTC,CASSLRKADNYEQYF
NA,TRBV4-3,NA,TRBJ2-2,TGCGCCAGCAGCCAAGATTCAGGGTCGAACACCGGGGAGCTGTTTTTT,CASSQDSGSNTGELFF
NA,TRBV5-1,NA,TRBJ2-7,TGCGCCAGCCGACAGACCCTGGACGGCTCCTACGAGCAGTACTTC,CASRQTLDGSYEQYF
NA,TRBV2,NA,TRBJ1-2,TGTGCCATCGACAGCTATGGCTACACCTTC,CAIDSYGYTF
once,TRBV5-8,NA,TRBJ1-1,TGTGCCAGCAGCTTGGACAACCTGAACACTGAAGCTTTCTTT,CASSLDNLNTEAFF
NA,TRBV19,TRBD2,TRBJ2-4,TGTGCCAGTAGTCCTAGCGGATTAGCGGGAGGCGGAAACATTCAGTACTTC,CASSPSGLAGGGNIQYF
NA,TRBV5-8,TRBD2,TRBJ2-2,TGTGCCAGCAGGGGGGGGTCCAACTCCCCAAAGGGGGAGCTGTTTTTT,CASRGGSNSPKGELFF
NA,TRBV27,TRBD1,TRBJ2-1,TGTGCCAGCAGTTACTTCGGGACAGGGAACTACAATGAGCAGTTCTTC,CASSYFGTGNYNEQFF
NA,TRBV7-2,TRBD1,TRBJ2-7,TGTGCCAGCAGCTTCGACGACAGGGGCAACGAGCAGTACTTC,CASSFDDRGNEQYF
NA,TRBV13,TRBD2,TRBJ2-1,TGTGCCAGCAGCCCTACCCCCGTACTAGCGGGGATCCCAAGAGGGGATGAGCAGTTCTTC,CASSPTPVLAGIPRGDEQFF
NA,TRBV9,NA,TRBJ1-2,TGTGCCAGCAGCCCCCGACAGGACTATGGCTACACCTTC,CASSPRQDYGYTF
NA,TRBV5-4,TRBD1,TRBJ2-2,TGTGCCAGCAGCGGCACGACAGGGCCCGGGGAGCTGTTTTTT,CASSGTTGPGELFF
NA,TRBV6-5,NA,TRBJ1-1,TGTGCCAGCAGTCCCCTGGGGGGAGGCACTGAAGCTTTCTTT,CASSPLGGGTEAFF
few,TRBV2,NA,TRBJ2-5,TGTGCCAGCAGTGACGGAGAGACCCAGTACTTC,CASSDGETQYF
NA,TRBV6-5,NA,TRBJ1-4,TGTGCCAGCAGTTACTCTCGATCAGGGTTTGGCGAAAAACTGTTTTTT,CASSYSRSGFGEKLFF
NA,TRBV5-4,TRBD2,TRBJ2-7,TGTGCCAGCAGCTTGGGCGTCCTTGGAGCGGGAACTTACGAGCAGTACTTC,CASSLGVLGAGTYEQYF
NA,TRBV27,NA,TRBJ2-7,TGTGCCAGCAGTTTGGGAGAGGAGCAGTACTTC,CASSLGEEQYF
NA,TRBV11-2,TRBD2,TRBJ2-5,TGTGCCAGCAGCTTAGACCCGGCAGCGGGAGATAGGGAGGAGACCCAGTACTTC,CASSLDPAAGDREETQYF
NA,TRBV6-5,NA,TRBJ2-5,TGTGCCAGCAGTTACGGAGCGGGTTGGGAGACCCAGTACTTC,CASSYGAGWETQYF
NA,TRBV15,TRBD1,TRBJ2-1,TGTGCCACCAGCTCCACCCCCGGGACAGGGGACACCTACAATGAGCAGTTCTTC,CATSSTPGTGDTYNEQFF